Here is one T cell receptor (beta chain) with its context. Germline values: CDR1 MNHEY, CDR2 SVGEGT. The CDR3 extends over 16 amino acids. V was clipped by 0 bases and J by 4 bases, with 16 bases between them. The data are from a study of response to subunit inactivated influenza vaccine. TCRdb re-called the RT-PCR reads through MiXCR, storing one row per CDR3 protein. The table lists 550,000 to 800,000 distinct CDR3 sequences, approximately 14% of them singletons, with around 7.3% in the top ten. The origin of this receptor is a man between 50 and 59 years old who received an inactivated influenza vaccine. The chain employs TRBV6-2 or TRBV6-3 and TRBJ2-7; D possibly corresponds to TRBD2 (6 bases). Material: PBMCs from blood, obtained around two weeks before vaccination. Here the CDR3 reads CASSYSSAVGGYEQYF. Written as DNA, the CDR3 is TGTGCCAGCAGTTACTCGTCCGCAGTGGGGGGATACGAGCAGTACTTC.